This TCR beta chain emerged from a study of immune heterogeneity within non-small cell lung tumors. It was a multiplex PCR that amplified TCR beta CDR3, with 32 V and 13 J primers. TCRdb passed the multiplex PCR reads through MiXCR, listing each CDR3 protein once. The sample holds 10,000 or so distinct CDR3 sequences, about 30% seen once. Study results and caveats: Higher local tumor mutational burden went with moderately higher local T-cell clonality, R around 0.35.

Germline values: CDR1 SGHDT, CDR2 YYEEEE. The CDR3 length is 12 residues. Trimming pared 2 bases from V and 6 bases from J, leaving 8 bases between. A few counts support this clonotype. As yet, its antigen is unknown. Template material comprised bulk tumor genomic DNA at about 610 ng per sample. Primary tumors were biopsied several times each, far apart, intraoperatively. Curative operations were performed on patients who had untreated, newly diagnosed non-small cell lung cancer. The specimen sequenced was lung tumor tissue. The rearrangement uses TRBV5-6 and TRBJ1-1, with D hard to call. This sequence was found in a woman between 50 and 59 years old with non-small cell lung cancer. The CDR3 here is CASSFREAEAFF. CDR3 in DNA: TGTGCCAGCAGCTTTCGGGAGGCTGAAGCTTTCTTT.